One and the same sample provided the 21 T cell receptor beta chains below, sequenced in a study of T cell responses to AZD1222 COVID-19 vaccine. Clones were read by immunoSEQ multiplex PCR, and TCRdb kept only the in-frame ones, dropping some. The sample has about 200,000 clones, approximately 93% seen once; the top ten hold approximately 1%. The specimen comprised peripheral blood, sampled 28 days after the second AZD1222 dose. All receptors come from an adult who received the AZD1222 COVID-19 vaccine.

The chain is built from TRBV7-2 and TRBJ1-5; TRBD1 is a possible D gene (5 bases). The CDR3 is 12 amino acids. Germline CDR1 and CDR2: SGHTA and FQGNSA. The V gene lost 5 bases and the J gene lost 9 bases, with 11 bases spanning the gap. DNA for the CDR3: TGTGCCAGCAGCCGCGCGGGGGGGCCCCAGCATTTT. It codes for CASSRAGGPQHF.

This rearrangement joins TRBV27 to TRBJ1-4; TRBD1 matches 11 bases. Germline values: CDR1 MNHEY, CDR2 SMNVEV (reference sequence). This CDR3 is built from 15 residues. Germline trimming cut 2 bases from V and 7 bases from J; bases unmatched to any gene: 3. The CDR3 DNA is TGTGCCAGCAGTTTAAGGGGGACAGGGGGTGAAAAACTGTTTTTT. This sequence encodes CASSLRGTGGEKLFF.

V and J are TRBV6-2 or TRBV6-3 and TRBJ2-3; TRBD2 matches at 16 bases. Germline CDR1 MNHEY, CDR2 SVGEGT. V lost 6 bases to trimming and J lost 2 bases; unmatched junction nucleotides: 14. The CDR3 is 20 amino acids. The CDR3, as DNA: TGTGCCAGCAGCTTGACACCTGGGACTAGCGGGGGGGTACCCACAGATACGCAGTATTTT. It translates to CASSLTPGTSGGVPTDTQYF.

The chain recombines TRBV5-1 with TRBJ1-5, with D unresolved. Trimming removed 0 bases at V and 4 bases at J, with 5 bases between. The CDR3 totals 13 residues. Germline loops: CDR1 SGHRS, CDR2 YFSETQ. The CDR3 DNA reads TGCGCCAGCAGCTTGGAGGCGAATCAGCCCCAGCATTTT. Protein: CASSLEANQPQHF.

This sequence joins TRBV28 and TRBJ1-5; D not certain. This CDR3 has 14 amino acids. CDR1 and CDR2 (germline): MDHEN, SYDVKM. V was cut by 6 bases and J by 4 bases, with 13 bases left in between. CDR3 residues: CASSPRAGNQPQHF. The CDR3 region has the DNA TGTGCCAGCAGCCCTAGGGCCGGGAATCAGCCCCAGCATTTT.

The rearrangement joins TRBV28 to TRBJ1-3; D might be TRBD1 (6 bases). Trimming cost V 4 bases and J 4 bases, with 11 bases left between them. Germline assignment: CDR1 MDHEN and CDR2 SYDVKM. The CDR3 covers 14 residues. CDR3 DNA sequence: TGTGCCAGCAGTTCAACAGGGTTCGGAAACACCATATATTTT. Its protein is CASSSTGFGNTIYF.

The chain joins TRBV28 to TRBJ2-7; 7 positions agree with TRBD1. The V and J ends lost 6 bases and 4 bases, in that order; junction bases with no gene match: 12. The CDR3 loop spans 15 amino acids. CDR1 and CDR2 from the germline V gene are MDHEN and SYDVKM. CDR3 sequence: CASSLNPGTVYEQYF. The CDR3 DNA is TGTGCCAGCAGCCTAAATCCCGGGACAGTATACGAGCAGTACTTC.

V is TRBV27 and J is TRBJ1-5; D not resolved. Trimming cost V 6 bases and J 0 bases, with 15 bases left between them. This CDR3 is built from 16 residues. The germline V gene encodes CDR1 MNHEY and CDR2 SMNVEV (reference sequence). This CDR3 is CASRPSATYSNQPQHF. In DNA form, the CDR3 reads TGTGCCAGCAGACCGAGTGCGACGTATAGCAATCAGCCCCAGCATTTT.

This clone showed up just once. The chain recombines TRBV6-8 with TRBJ2-2, with D possibly being TRBD1 (6 bases). V was trimmed by 2 bases and J by 0 bases, leaving 7 bases between them. Per germline, CDR1 MNHGY and CDR2 SAAAGT. This CDR3 has 15 residues. The CDR3 nucleotides are TGTGCCAGCAGTTACGGGGGCCCGAACACCGGGGAGCTGTTTTTT. Its protein product is CASSYGGPNTGELFF.

In DNA form, the CDR3 reads TGTGCCAGCAGCCGACGGGGGGGCCGTAGCAATCAGCCCCAGCATTTT. It encodes CASSRRGGRSNQPQHF. This chain links TRBV7-8 with TRBJ1-5; D is possibly TRBD1 (6 bases). V was trimmed by 5 bases and J by 0 bases, leaving 14 bases between them. The CDR3 is 16 residues long. CDR1 and CDR2 from the germline V gene are SGHVS and FQNEAQ.

The chain combines TRBV11-2 with TRBJ2-1; the match to TRBD1 covers 7 bases. The V gene end was trimmed by 5 bases and the J gene end by 5 bases; junction bases not matched to a gene: 9. Looked up from germline, CDR1 is SGHAT and CDR2 is FQNNGV. This CDR3 has 15 residues. The DNA of the CDR3 is TGTGCCAGCAGCATAACCCGGGACAGCAACAATGAGCAGTTCTTC. It translates to CASSITRDSNNEQFF.

The chain joins TRBV9 to TRBJ2-1; D is ambiguous. This CDR3 spans 14 amino acids. V gave up 0 bases and J gave up 6 bases, with 10 bases separating them. Germline CDR1 SGDLS, CDR2 YYNGEE. Here the CDR3 reads CASSVDGLFNEQFF. CDR3 in DNA: TGTGCCAGCAGCGTAGATGGGCTCTTCAATGAGCAGTTCTTC.

The gene calls are TRBV7-9 and TRBJ2-1; TRBD2 matches 9 bases. Germline V gene lookup returns CDR1 SEHNR and CDR2 FQNEAQ (reference sequence). The CDR3 covers 17 residues. With V trimmed by 6 bases and J by 7 bases, 16 bases remained unmatched. The CDR3 sequence: CASSYDVGGGAGNEQFF. The CDR3 bases are TGTGCCAGCAGTTATGATGTCGGCGGGGGGGCCGGTAATGAGCAGTTCTTC.

The CDR3 region has the DNA TGTGCCAGCAGTGAAACCCCCTGGTACGAGCAGTACTTC. It translates to CASSETPWYEQYF. The chain combines TRBV6-4 with TRBJ2-7; D unclear. V dropped 3 bases and J dropped 4 bases, with 10 bases sitting between them. The germline V gene has CDR1 MRHNA and CDR2 SNTAGT. The length of the CDR3 is 13 residues.

The chain couples TRBV15 to TRBJ1-1, with 7 bases that match TRBD1. The CDR3 is made up of 20 amino acids. J lost 3 bases, V lost 0 bases, and 19 bases had no gene match. The germline CDR1 and CDR2 sequences are LNHNV and YYDKDF (reference sequence). The CDR3 sequence is CATSRDRAPVHRGKDTEAFF. The CDR3 DNA reads as TGTGCCACCAGCAGAGACCGCGCCCCAGTACACAGGGGTAAGGACACTGAAGCTTTCTTT.

This clone was detected a few times. The CDR3: CASSMADQPQHF. The CDR3 DNA reads as TGTGCCAGTAGTATGGCAGATCAGCCCCAGCATTTT. This chain connects TRBV19 to TRBJ1-5; no reliable D call. There are 12 residues in the CDR3. V gave up 3 bases and J gave up 5 bases, with 5 bases separating them. Germline values: CDR1 LNHDA, CDR2 SQIVND (reference sequence).

The chain recombines TRBV15 with TRBJ2-2, with D possibly called TRBD1 or TRBD2 (6 bases each). Trimming took off 0 bases at V and 0 bases at J, with 8 bases between the two ends. CDR3 length: 16 residues. The germline gives CDR1 LNHNV, CDR2 YYDKDF (reference sequence). CDR3 nucleotides: TGTGCCACCAGCAGAGATCGGGGGCCGAACACCGGGGAGCTGTTTTTT. Amino acids: CATSRDRGPNTGELFF.

The chain couples TRBV5-4 to TRBJ2-3, with 8 bases matching TRBD2. This CDR3 has 16 amino acids. J gave up 1 base and V 4 bases, and 8 bases lay outside the gene matches. Per germline, CDR1 SGHNT and CDR2 YYREEE (reference sequence). This CDR3 is CASSPAGTRGTDTQYF. The CDR3 DNA follows: TGTGCCAGCAGCCCCGCCGGGACTAGAGGCACAGATACGCAGTATTTT.

This clone was seen only a few times. This chain uses TRBV7-2 with TRBJ1-2; possibly TRBD1 for D (6 bases). The ends were cut back, 2 bases at V and 7 bases at J, with 8 bases in the middle. CDR1 SGHTA and CDR2 FQGNSA come from the germline V gene. The CDR3 runs to 12 residues. The CDR3 here is CASSLQGFGYTF. The CDR3 DNA follows: TGTGCCAGCAGCTTACAGGGGTTTGGCTACACCTTC.

This clone was detected only a few times. The V call is TRBV10-3, the J call TRBJ2-7; D is unclear. V was clipped by 3 bases and J by 4 bases, with 7 bases between them. The germline gives CDR1 ENHRY, CDR2 SYGVKD. This CDR3 spans 12 amino acids. The CDR3 loop reads CAISDGPYEQYF. CDR3 nucleotide sequence: TGTGCCATCAGTGACGGTCCGTACGAGCAGTACTTC.

CDR3 sequence (DNA): TGTGCCAGCAAAAGACAGGAGAACACTGAAGCTTTCTTT. It specifies CASKRQENTEAFF. The rearrangement uses TRBV12-3 or TRBV12-4 and TRBJ1-1, with D possibly being TRBD1 (6 bases). Trimming left V 7 bases short and J 1 base short, with 10 bases between. This CDR3 region has 13 residues.